The following is a TCR beta chain sequence with its context. Its cognate antigen is unknown. One junction end disagrees with the germline gene, perhaps due to a read error. The CDR3 runs to 12 residues. These data are taken from a study of regulatory T cells in long-lasting Graves disease. About the research overall: Antithyroid drug use was under 3 months in newly diagnosed Graves' patients. Whole-study results and caveats: There were preferences for TRBV28, TRBJ1-2 and TRBJ2-5 in persistent disease.

The time point denotes: newly diagnosed GD, antithyroid drugs for less than 3 months. From PBMCs, RNA was extracted and then used to make the TCR library. The TCR beta library used iRepertoire HTBI primers with Arm-PCR amplification of CDR3. TCRdb called the multiplex PCR reads again in MiXCR, with one record for every CDR3 protein. Here the sample spans 410,000 or so distinct CDR3 sequences, 15% being singletons. These data were likewise used in another study, on T cells in Graves' hyperthyroidism and ophthalmopathy. That work contributes: TCR CDR3 underwent first-round RT-PCR with the HTBI primer set. Patients with ophthalmopathy were separated from those with stable hyperthyroidism by a 13 V-J model.

The source was peripheral blood mononuclear cells (PBMCs), collected at new diagnosis, from a patient treated with antithyroid drugs. This chain joins TRBV12-3 or TRBV12-4 and TRBJ2-1, with D unclear. This clonotype originated in a woman in her thirties with Graves disease. CDR3 region: CAGSFTYNEQFF. CDR3 sequence (DNA): TGTGCCGGCAGTTTTACCTACAATGAGCAGTTCTTC.